The source of this TCR beta chain is a study of T cells after yellow fever vaccination. This clonotype has a handful of counts. No antigen is known for it. The study, taken as a whole, reports: Reappearing after the booster were most of the clones from primary vaccination (about 95% CD4, approximately 88% CD8).

TCRdb re-analysed the 5' RACE reads in MiXCR, keeping a single row per CDR3 protein. The sample contains a few hundred thousand distinct CDR3 sequences, approximately 18% of which appear only once. Germline CDR1 and CDR2: ENHRY and SYGVKD. The CDR3 length is 15 residues. The V gene end was trimmed by 1 base and the J gene end by 1 base; junction bases not matched to a gene: 2. This receptor was taken from a man between 18 and 29 years old who received the YFV17D yellow fever vaccine. The genes are TRBV10-3 and TRBJ2-5; 8 positions match TRBD2. The material was PBMCs, obtained before the yellow fever booster vaccination. The CDR3 sequence: CAISELRGGQETQYF. The DNA of the CDR3 is TGTGCCATCAGTGAGTTACGGGGGGGCCAAGAGACCCAGTACTTC.